The present entry profiles one T cell receptor beta chain with its context. The antigen is not known. Repertoires were generated with immunoSEQ multiplex PCR, while TCRdb's copy carries only in-frame clones and drops some. The data show 45,000 to 55,000 clones, around 93% seen once. The data stem from a study of Tregs in tolerant kidney transplant recipients. This CDR3 has 14 residues. Germline values: CDR1 SEHNR, CDR2 FQNEAQ (reference sequence). V lost 5 bases and J lost 7; bases outside the gene matches: 8. Recipients received nonmyeloablative bone marrow transplants from related graft donors, with transient mixed chimerism. CD4+CD25+CD127- Tregs, CD4+CD25- non-Tregs, CD4 and CD8 cells were sorted. Findings and caveats of the study: For some patients, primers changed over time, blocking nucleotide-level comparison.

This clonotype was sampled from a human patient who received a combined kidney and bone marrow transplant. These T cells may partly come from the graft donor. The sample here was CD8+ T cells from blood (PBMCs), taken 24 months after the transplant. The J gene is TRBJ1-1, the V gene TRBV7-9; TRBD1 agrees at 9 bases. The CDR3 DNA is TGTGCCAGCAGCGAACCGGGACAGGGATATGAAGCTTTCTTT. As protein: CASSEPGQGYEAFF.